The 9 T cell receptor beta chains given below trace back to one sample, sequenced in a study of vaccination and CD4 T cells after COVID-19. Sequenced with the Oncomine TCR Beta short-read assay was DNA taken from cultured CD4+ T cells. TCRdb reprocessed the PCR reads via MiXCR and lists one record per CDR3 protein. Here the sample spans over 9,000 distinct CDR3 sequences, 46% being singletons. These receptors' targets are unknown. The treatment denotes: roughly ten-day PBMC culture with coronavirus spike peptide pools or control peptides (ViraFEST assay). The sequencing input was CD4+ T cells from blood, cultured in vitro. These receptors were obtained from a human donor who had recovered from COVID-19.

This clonotype was seen once. The junction differs from germline at one of its ends, possibly a read error. The chain is built from TRBV5-1 and TRBJ1-1; TRBD1 might be the D (5 bases). The CDR3 contains 15 residues. Germline values: CDR1 SGHRS, CDR2 YFSETQ. The CDR3 is CASSLETGVNTEAFF. CDR3 coding DNA: TGCGCCAGCAGCTTGGAAACAGGAGTGAATACTGAAGCTTTCTTT.

The chain has TRBV7-9 and TRBJ2-2; D possibly matches TRBD1 or TRBD2 (6 bases each). Germline V gene sequence: CDR1 SEHNR, CDR2 FQNEAQ (reference sequence). Trimming removed 6 bases at V and 4 bases at J, with 18 bases between. This CDR3 spans 16 amino acids. In nucleotides, the CDR3 is TGTGCCAGCAGGAAAATTGGGGGGCTGACCACCGGGGAGCTGTTTTTT. This sequence encodes CASRKIGGLTTGELFF.

The chain joins TRBV18 to TRBJ2-1; D gene unclear. Germline CDR1 reads KGHSH; CDR2 reads LQKENI. V was trimmed by 9 bases and J by 4 bases, leaving 13 bases between them. The CDR3 loop spans 13 amino acids. The CDR3, as DNA: TGTGCCAGTTCCGCGGTTCCGTACAATGAGCAGTTCTTC. Its protein is CASSAVPYNEQFF.

This clonotype was detected only a few times. The chain uses TRBV27 and TRBJ1-1; TRBD1 matches 7 bases. This CDR3 spans 15 amino acids. J was trimmed by 5 bases and V by 2 bases; bases with no gene match: 8. The germline CDR1 and CDR2 sequences are MNHEY and SMNVEV (reference sequence). The CDR3 spells CASSLRGQRGTEAFF. The DNA of the CDR3 is TGTGCCAGCAGTTTAAGGGGACAGCGGGGGACTGAAGCTTTCTTT.

The J gene is TRBJ2-5, the V gene TRBV30, with D possibly being TRBD2 (6 bases). The CDR3 totals 12 residues. Germline loops: CDR1 GTSNPN, CDR2 SVGIG (reference sequence). Trimming took 3 bases from V and 4 from J, leaving 9 bases between them. CDR3 bases: TGTGCCTGGAGCCCAGCGGGAGAGACCCAGTACTTC. It translates to CAWSPAGETQYF.

The chain couples TRBV5-1 to TRBJ1-2; unclear D gene. CDR3 size: 15 residues. Trimming left V 3 bases short and J 2 bases short, with 14 bases between. Germline V gives CDR1 SGHRS, CDR2 YFSETQ. CDR3 protein: CASSWGAGVNYGYTF. For the CDR3, the DNA is TGCGCCAGCAGCTGGGGTGCCGGGGTCAACTATGGCTACACCTTC.

The gene calls are TRBV7-9 and TRBJ1-1; 7 bases agree with TRBD1. The CDR3 length is 14 residues. In germline, CDR1 is SEHNR, CDR2 FQNEAQ (reference sequence). J was trimmed by 8 bases and V by 7 bases; bases with no gene match: 13. The CDR3 DNA follows: TGTGCCAGCATCGATAGGATGTCGACAGGGGAAGCTTTCTTT. This encodes CASIDRMSTGEAFF.

The chain recombines TRBV11-2 with TRBJ2-7, with 7 bases fitting TRBD2. V shed 5 bases and J 3 bases; nucleotides not matched to a gene: 13. The CDR3 is made up of 16 amino acids. From germline, CDR1 is SGHAT and CDR2 FQNNGV. The chain's CDR3 is CASSPLGGKDYYEQYF. Written as DNA, the CDR3 is TGTGCCAGCAGCCCCCTGGGAGGGAAGGACTACTACGAGCAGTACTTC. The entire variable domain, with the rest obtained from reference TRBV11-2 and TRBJ2-7, is as follows: EAGVAQSPRYKIIEKRQSVAFWCNPISGHATLYWYQQILGQGPKLLIQFQNNGVVDDSQLPKDRFSAERLKGVDSTLKIQPAKLEDSAVYLCASSPLGGKDYYEQYFGPGTRLTVT.

This clonotype was counted a few times. This sequence joins TRBV11-3 and TRBJ1-1; D perhaps matches TRBD1 (5 bases). Germline CDR1 reads SGHNT; CDR2 reads YENEEA. CDR3 length equals 15 residues. Trimming removed 4 bases from V and 13 bases from J, with 25 bases in between. CDR3 DNA sequence: TGTGCCAGCAGCTCCCCAACGGTGGGACCCATTGTTCTTTTCTTT. Residues: CASSSPTVGPIVLFF.